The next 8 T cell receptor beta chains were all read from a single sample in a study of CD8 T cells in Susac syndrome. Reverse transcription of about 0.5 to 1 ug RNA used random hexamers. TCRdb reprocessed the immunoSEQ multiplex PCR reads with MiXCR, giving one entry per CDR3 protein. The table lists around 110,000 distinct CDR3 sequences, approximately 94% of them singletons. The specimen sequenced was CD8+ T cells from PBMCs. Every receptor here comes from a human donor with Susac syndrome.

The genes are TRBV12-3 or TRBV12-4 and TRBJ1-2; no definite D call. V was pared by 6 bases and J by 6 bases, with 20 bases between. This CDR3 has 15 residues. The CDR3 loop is CASRPGSPVGDGYTF. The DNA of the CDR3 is TGTGCCAGCAGACCCGGGTCGCCAGTCGGGGATGGCTACACCTTC.

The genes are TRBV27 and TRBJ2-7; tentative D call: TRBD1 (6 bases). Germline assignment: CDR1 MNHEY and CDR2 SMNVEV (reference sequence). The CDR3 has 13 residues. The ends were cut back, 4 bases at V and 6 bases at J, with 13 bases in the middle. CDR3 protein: CASSSPTGSEQYF. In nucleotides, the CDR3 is TGTGCCAGCAGTTCGCCGACAGGATCCGAGCAGTACTTC.

The CDR3 bases are TGTGCCAGCAAAGAGGGATTGGCCACTGAAGCTTTCTTT. Protein: CASKEGLATEAFF. This sequence joins TRBV7-2 and TRBJ1-1; D gene ambiguous. Germline V CDR1 and CDR2: SGHTA, FQGNSA. The V end lost 7 bases, the J end lost 4 bases, and 13 bases lay between the germline ends. CDR3 length equals 13 residues.

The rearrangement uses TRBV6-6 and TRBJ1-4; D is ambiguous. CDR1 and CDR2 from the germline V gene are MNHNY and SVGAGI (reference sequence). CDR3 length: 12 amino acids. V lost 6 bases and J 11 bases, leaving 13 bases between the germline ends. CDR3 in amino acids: CASSQDGLKLFF. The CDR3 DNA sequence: TGTGCCAGCAGCCAGGACGGCCTGAAACTGTTTTTT.

CDR3 nucleotide sequence: TGTGCCAGCAGTGAAGGGACAGTGATTGGCAATCAGCCCCAGCATTTT. Translated, it gives CASSEGTVIGNQPQHF. The gene calls are TRBV2 and TRBJ1-5; perhaps TRBD1 as D (6 bases). The V end lost 1 base, the J end lost 2 bases, and 12 bases lay between the germline ends. This CDR3 is built from 16 residues. The germline gives CDR1 SNHLY, CDR2 FYNNEI.

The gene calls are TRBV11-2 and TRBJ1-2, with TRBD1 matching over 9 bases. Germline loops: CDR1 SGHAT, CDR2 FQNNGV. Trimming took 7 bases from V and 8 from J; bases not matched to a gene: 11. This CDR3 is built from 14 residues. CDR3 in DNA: TGTGCCAGCAACCGGGACAGGGATTTTCAAGGCTACACCTTC. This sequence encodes CASNRDRDFQGYTF.

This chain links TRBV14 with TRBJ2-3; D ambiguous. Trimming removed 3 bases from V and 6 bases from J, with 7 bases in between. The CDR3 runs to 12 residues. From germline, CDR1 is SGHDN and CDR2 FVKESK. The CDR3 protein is CASSHGSDTQYF. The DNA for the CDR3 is TGTGCCAGCAGCCATGGTTCGGATACGCAGTATTTT.

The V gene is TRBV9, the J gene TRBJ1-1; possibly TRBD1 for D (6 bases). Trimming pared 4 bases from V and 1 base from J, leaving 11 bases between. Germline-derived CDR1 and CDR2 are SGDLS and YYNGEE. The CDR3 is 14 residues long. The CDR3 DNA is TGTGCCAGCAGCCCCCAGGGGTGGAACACTGAAGCTTTCTTT. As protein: CASSPQGWNTEAFF.